The 3 T cell receptor beta chains in this list originate from one sample, sequenced in a study of CD8+ T cells in alopecia areata. As the sequencing template, cDNA was produced by extracting RNA and reverse transcribing it. The repertoire was sequenced with immunoSEQ multiplex PCR; TCRdb's copy has only in-frame clones and lacks some. The sample shows 200,000 to 250,000 clones, approximately 72% of them seen only once. Treatment described: oral pan-JAK inhibitor, 5-10 mg twice daily. This specimen consisted of CD4+ T cells sorted from blood, obtained around week 44, from a patient treated with tofacitinib. The receptors come from a human donor with alopecia areata.

Note on this clone: Different DNA sequences within this sample yield the same CDR3. The chain carries TRBV29-1 and TRBJ1-1; 8 bases align to TRBD1. V was pared by 6 bases and J by 1 base, with 4 bases of the junction left unmatched. The germline CDR1 and CDR2 sequences are SQVTM and ANQGSEA. The CDR3 length is 13 residues. Written as DNA, the CDR3 is TGCAGCGTAGCGGGACAGGAGAACACTGAAGCTTTCTTT. Residues: CSVAGQENTEAFF.

This clone has more than one count but fewer than ten. The chain employs TRBV15 and TRBJ1-5; D is ambiguous. The CDR3 is 13 residues long. Germline V CDR1 and CDR2: LNHNV, YYDKDF (reference sequence). Deletions cut 1 base from V and 6 bases from J, with 7 bases between. CDR3 DNA sequence: TGTGCCACCAGCAGAGCCCGGGGTCAGCCCCAGCATTTT. Amino acid sequence: CATSRARGQPQHF.

The chain carries TRBV2 and TRBJ2-5; tentative D call: TRBD1 (6 bases). The germline V and J ends were trimmed by 4 bases and 0 bases, with 9 bases remaining between them. The CDR3 is 14 residues long. Germline V CDR1 and CDR2: SNHLY, FYNNEI. The CDR3 sequence is CASSVGQYQETQYF. The CDR3 DNA reads TGTGCCAGCAGTGTAGGACAGTACCAAGAGACCCAGTACTTC.